This TCR beta chain was obtained from a study of blood T cell repertoires in COVID-19. The length of the CDR3 is 15 residues. Germline V gene sequence: CDR1 MNHEY, CDR2 SMNVEV (reference sequence). The V gene lost 7 bases and the J gene lost 1 base, with 14 bases spanning the gap. Using immunoSEQ multiplex PCR, the repertoire was profiled, and TCRdb retains in-frame clones only, with some absent. The table has 150,000 to 200,000 clones, 83% seen once; the top ten hold less than 4%. J is TRBJ1-5 and V is TRBV27; D gene unclear. The TCR originated in a woman between 50 and 59 years old in a cohort exposed to, infected with or recovered from COVID-19 (not recorded which). Sample: PBMCs or T cells enriched from blood (not recorded which). The chain's CDR3 is CASTARHGSNQPQHF. The CDR3 DNA is TGTGCCAGCACAGCTCGTCACGGGAGCAATCAGCCCCAGCATTTT.